This is a list of T cell receptor beta chains from one sample in a study of cytomegalovirus exposure and HLA in healthy donors. Sequencing used immunoSEQ multiplex PCR; TCRdb keeps in-frame clones, though not all of them. Counted here are about 190,000 clones, around 73% occurring once; the ten biggest clones make up 2.1%. The specimen was PBMCs. The receptors originated from a woman aged 30 to 39 in good health and CMV-seropositive. Both conserved end residues are part of each CDR3.

V	J	CDR3
TRBV5-1	TRBJ2-3	CASSLSDFNTDTQYF
TRBV30	TRBJ2-1	CAWSARLAPYNEQFF
TRBV27	TRBJ2-5	CASSLSLGGAGEETQYF
TRBV7-3	TRBJ2-7	CASSLKAGYEQYF
TRBV9	TRBJ2-1	CASSISGRNNEQFF
TRBV16	TRBJ1-1	CASSHLTGRNTEAFF
TRBV2	TRBJ1-1	CASKGQPENTEAFF
TRBV5-1	TRBJ2-4	CASSFGGGNIQYF
TRBV18	TRBJ2-1	CASSQRLAGGVNEQFF
TRBV25-1	TRBJ1-6	CASSENTGLRSPLHF
TRBV7-2	TRBJ2-1	CASSPGTSSRNEQFF
TRBV28	TRBJ2-7	CAIDQGFSREQYF
TRBV10-3	TRBJ2-7	CATLGGAGGYEQYF
TRBV2	TRBJ1-1	CASSVGQANTEAFF
TRBV19	TRBJ2-3	CASSRGVGTSGHTDTQYF
TRBV2	TRBJ2-1	CASRPGTSATMENEQFF
TRBV7-8	TRBJ1-3	CASSRRARQGTGNTIYF
TRBV28	TRBJ2-1	CASSLTANNEQFF
TRBV10-3	TRBJ2-2	CATRGEAAGELFF
TRBV2	TRBJ2-6	CASSRPGGSSGANVLTF
TRBV15	TRBJ2-6	CATSRARLAVKDGANVLTF
TRBV2	TRBJ2-7	CASRQGYEQYF
TRBV28	TRBJ2-7	CASSLGMTSGLVYEQYF
TRBV18	TRBJ1-1	CASSPLPFTEAFF
TRBV6-6	TRBJ2-2	CASSYQGNKGGELFF
TRBV25-1	TRBJ2-5	CASSDAGLAGQETQYF
TRBV4-2	TRBJ2-5	CASSQGTSGGAHQETQYF
TRBV27	TRBJ2-1	CASISRVGGNEQFF